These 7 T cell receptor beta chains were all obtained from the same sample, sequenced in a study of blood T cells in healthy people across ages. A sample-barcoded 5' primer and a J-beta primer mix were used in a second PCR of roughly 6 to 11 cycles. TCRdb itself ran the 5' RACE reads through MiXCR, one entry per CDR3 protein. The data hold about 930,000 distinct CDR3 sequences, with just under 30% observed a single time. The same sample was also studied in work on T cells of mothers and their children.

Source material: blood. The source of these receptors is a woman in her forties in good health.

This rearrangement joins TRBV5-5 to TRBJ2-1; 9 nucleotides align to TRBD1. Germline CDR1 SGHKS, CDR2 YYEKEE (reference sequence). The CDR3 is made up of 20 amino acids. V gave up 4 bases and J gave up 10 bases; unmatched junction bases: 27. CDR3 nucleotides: TGTGCCAGCAGCGTGGGGGCCTGGGGACAGGGCCGGGGCTCAGGGTACGAGCAGTTCTTC. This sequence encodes CASSVGAWGQGRGSGYEQFF.

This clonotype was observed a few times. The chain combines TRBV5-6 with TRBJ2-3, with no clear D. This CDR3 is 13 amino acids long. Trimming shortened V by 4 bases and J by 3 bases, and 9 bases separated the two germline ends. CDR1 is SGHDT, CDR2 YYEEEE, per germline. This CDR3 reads CASSAGRTDTQYF. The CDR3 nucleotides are TGTGCCAGCAGCGCCGGTCGGACAGATACGCAGTATTTT. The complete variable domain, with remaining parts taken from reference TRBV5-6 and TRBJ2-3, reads DAGVTQSPTHLIKTRGQQVTLRCSPKSGHDTVSWYQQALGQGPQFIFQYYEEEERQRGNFPDRFSGHQFPNYSSELNVNALLLGDSALYLCASSAGRTDTQYFGPGTRLTVL.

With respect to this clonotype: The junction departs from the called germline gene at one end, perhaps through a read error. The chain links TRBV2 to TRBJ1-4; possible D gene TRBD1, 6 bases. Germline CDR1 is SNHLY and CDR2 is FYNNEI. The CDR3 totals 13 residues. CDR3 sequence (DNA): TGTGCCAGCATTTGGGGGGCAGACGAAAAACTGATTTTT. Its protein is CASIWGADEKLIF.

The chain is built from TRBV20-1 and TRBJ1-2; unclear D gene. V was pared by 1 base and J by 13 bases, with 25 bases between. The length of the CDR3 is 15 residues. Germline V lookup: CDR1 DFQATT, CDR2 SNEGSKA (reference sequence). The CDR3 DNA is TGCAGTGCTAGAGTAGGACCGACACGAACTATCGGCGGCACCTTC. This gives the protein CSARVGPTRTIGGTF.

CDR3 nucleotides: TGTGCCAGCAGTTTCAGGATTGGCACCGAAGCTTTCTTT. It specifies CASSFRIGTEAFF. The rearrangement links TRBV12-3 or TRBV12-4 to TRBJ1-1; D call uncertain. This CDR3 has 13 residues. V lost 3 bases, J lost 8 bases, and 13 bases lay in between.

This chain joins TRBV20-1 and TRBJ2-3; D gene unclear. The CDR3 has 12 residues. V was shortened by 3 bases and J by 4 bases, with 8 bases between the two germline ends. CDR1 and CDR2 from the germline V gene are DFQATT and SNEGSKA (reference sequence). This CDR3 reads CSASVGPDTQYF. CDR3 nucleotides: TGCAGTGCTAGTGTGGGTCCAGATACGCAGTATTTT.

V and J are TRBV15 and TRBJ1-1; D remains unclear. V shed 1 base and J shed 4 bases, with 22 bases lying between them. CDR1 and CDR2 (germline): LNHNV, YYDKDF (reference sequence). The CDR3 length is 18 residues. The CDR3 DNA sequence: TGTGCCACCAGCAGAGTTGTGGACTTTCCCCTCCCGAGCACTGAAGCTTTCTTT. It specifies CATSRVVDFPLPSTEAFF. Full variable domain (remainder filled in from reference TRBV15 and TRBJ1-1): DAMVIQNPRYQVTQFGKPVTLSCSQTLNHNVMYWYQQKSSQAPKLLFHYYDKDFNNEADTPDNFQSRRPNTSFCFLDIRSPGLGDTAMYLCATSRVVDFPLPSTEAFFGQGTRLTVV.